One TCR beta chain is described in this entry. This entry is derived from a study of blood T cell repertoires in COVID-19. About the research overall: COVID-19 samples from acute and convalescent phases originated in the United States, Italy and Spain.

Authors' methods: Amplification from reference gene primers served as the basis for estimated nucleated cell counts. The repertoire was sequenced with immunoSEQ multiplex PCR; TCRdb's copy has only in-frame clones and lacks some. That table gives V, J and clone size, and the DNA gave D and trimming. The table has about 310,000 clones, around 90% seen once; the top ten hold 1%. The CDR3 contains 15 residues. Germline values: CDR1 ENHRY, CDR2 SYGVKD. Trimming shortened V by 0 bases and J by 0 bases, and 6 bases separated the two germline ends. Sequencing was done on a sample of peripheral blood. The rearrangement uses TRBV10-3 and TRBJ1-3; D call uncertain. This sequence was found in a man aged 45-60 years with active or convalescent COVID-19. The CDR3 DNA reads as TGTGCCATCAGTGAGTCGAGGAACTCTGGAAACACCATATATTTT. Residues: CAISESRNSGNTIYF.